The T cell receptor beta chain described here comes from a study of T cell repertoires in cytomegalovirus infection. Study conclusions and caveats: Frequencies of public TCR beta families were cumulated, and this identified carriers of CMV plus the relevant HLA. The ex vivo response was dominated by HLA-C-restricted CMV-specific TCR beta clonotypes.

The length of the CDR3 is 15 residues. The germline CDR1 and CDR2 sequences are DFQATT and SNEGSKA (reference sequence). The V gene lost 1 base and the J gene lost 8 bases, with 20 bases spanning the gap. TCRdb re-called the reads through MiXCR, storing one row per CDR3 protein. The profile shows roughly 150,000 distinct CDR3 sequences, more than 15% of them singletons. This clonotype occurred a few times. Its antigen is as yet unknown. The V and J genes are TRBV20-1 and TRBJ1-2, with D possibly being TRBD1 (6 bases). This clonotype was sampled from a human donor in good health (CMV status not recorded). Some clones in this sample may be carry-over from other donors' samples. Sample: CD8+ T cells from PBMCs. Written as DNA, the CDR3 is TGCAGTGCTAGAGTTCTCGCAGGGGCGGCGTTCGGCTACACCTTC. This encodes CSARVLAGAAFGYTF.